Detailed here is one TCR beta chain. Germline V gene lookup returns CDR1 SNHLY and CDR2 FYNNEI. V lost 3 bases, J lost 8 bases, and 14 bases lay in between. The CDR3 is made up of 14 amino acids. Documented time point: after dendritic cell vaccination, including at tumor progression/relapse. Blood PBMC samples: pre-vaccination, two weeks post third vaccination, and at tumor progression. The sample belongs to a study of glioma-infiltrating T cells after dendritic cell vaccination. Study-level background: Dendritic cells derived from monocytes and pulsed with autologous tumor lysate formed the vaccine.

The immunoSEQ assay amplified TCRB CDR3 from up to roughly 2 ug DNA. Clones were sequenced by immunoSEQ multiplex PCR, and TCRdb holds only the in-frame ones, with some missing. The sample lists 99,000 or so clones; less than 90% were seen once. The sequencing used blood, collected after dendritic cell vaccination. This clonotype originated in a human donor with glioblastoma. The chain has TRBV2 and TRBJ1-5; possibly TRBD1 for D (6 bases). The CDR3 DNA sequence: TGTGCCAGCAGTGAGGGGAGGGGGTTCGAGCCCCAGCATTTT. Protein: CASSEGRGFEPQHF.